A single sample gave rise to the 24 T cell receptor beta chains below, sequenced in a study of shared clonotypes between healthy human individuals. Generated by immunoSEQ multiplex PCR, the TCRdb table keeps only in-frame clones and is missing some. The sample shows around 2,000,000 clones, roughly 96% of them seen only once. Source material: naive CD4+ T cells sorted from blood. Subset indicated: CD45RA+ positively selected. These receptors all stem from a man between 18 and 29 years old in good health.

Details on this clone: At one of its ends the junction is not consistent with the germline gene, which may arise from a read error. This chain connects TRBV4-2 to TRBJ2-1, with D unclear. Per the germline V gene, CDR1 is LGHNA and CDR2 is YNFKEQ. This CDR3 is 15 amino acids long. The DNA for the CDR3 is TGTGCCAGCAGGCAAGACCGCGCGGCGAGCAATGAGCAGTTCTTC. Its protein is CASRQDRAASNEQFF.

The genes are TRBV6-1 and TRBJ2-7; 8 bases are shared with TRBD1. The V gene end was trimmed by 4 bases and the J gene end by 0 bases; junction bases not matched to a gene: 11. The CDR3 is made up of 17 amino acids. The germline V gene encodes CDR1 MNHNS and CDR2 SASEGT. The CDR3 region has the DNA TGTGCCAGCAGTGGAGAGCCGGACAGGGTGGTCTCCTACGAGCAGTACTTC. Translating gives CASSGEPDRVVSYEQYF.

The V and J genes are TRBV5-4 and TRBJ1-6; D not resolved. Looked up from germline, CDR1 is SGHNT and CDR2 is YYREEE (reference sequence). Between the trimmed V and J ends, which lost 0 bases and 4 bases, there was a span of 5 bases. There are 14 residues in the CDR3. In nucleotides, the CDR3 is TGTGCCAGCAGCTTGGACGGGTATAATTCACCCCTCCACTTT. Amino acid sequence: CASSLDGYNSPLHF.

V is TRBV6-5 and J is TRBJ1-1; TRBD1 might be the D (5 bases). The CDR3 has 14 residues. The V gene's germline CDR1 is MNHEY and CDR2 SVGAGI. Trimming cost V 7 bases and J 5 bases, with 17 bases left between them. CDR3 sequence: CASTSGGQGTEAFF. Written as DNA, the CDR3 is TGTGCCAGCACCTCGGGCGGGCAGGGTACTGAAGCTTTCTTT.

The V call is TRBV5-1, the J call TRBJ2-7; weak D call: TRBD2 (6 bases). Germline-derived CDR1 and CDR2 are SGHRS and YFSETQ. This CDR3 is 15 amino acids long. Trimming pared 5 bases from V and 5 bases from J, leaving 20 bases between. The CDR3 is CASRGFVEGPDEQYF. Written as DNA, the CDR3 is TGCGCCAGCAGGGGATTCGTGGAGGGACCGGACGAGCAGTACTTC.

This clone occurred once. The genes are TRBV12-5 and TRBJ2-7; no firm D call. Germline V gene sequence: CDR1 LGHNT, CDR2 FRNRAP. V dropped 6 bases and J dropped 0 bases, with 15 bases sitting between them. The length of the CDR3 is 15 residues. As DNA, the CDR3 is TGTGCTAGTGGGGTAGGGCTCCTAAGCTCCTACGAGCAGTACTTC. Its translation is CASGVGLLSSYEQYF.

This chain connects TRBV5-7 to TRBJ2-2; TRBD1 matches at 9 bases. TRBV5-7 belongs to the ORF category, with a function that is uncertain. This CDR3 spans 17 amino acids. Unmatched junction bases numbered 10, after V lost 2 bases and J lost 5 bases. CDR3 sequence reads: CASSFFPGQGPTGELFF. CDR3 bases: TGTGCCAGCAGCTTTTTCCCGGGACAGGGTCCAACCGGGGAGCTGTTTTTT.

This chain links TRBV5-1 with TRBJ2-5; D is possibly TRBD1 (6 bases). Germline V CDR1 and CDR2: SGHRS, YFSETQ. The CDR3 is 15 residues long. The V and J ends lost 6 bases and 5 bases respectively, with 20 bases between them. The CDR3 protein is CASTPGALLTETQYF. CDR3 nucleotide sequence: TGCGCCAGCACCCCAGGGGCCCTCTTAACGGAGACCCAGTACTTC.

This clone showed up just once. J is TRBJ2-7 and V is TRBV28; D ambiguous. From germline, CDR1 is MDHEN and CDR2 SYDVKM. V was clipped by 3 bases and J by 3 bases, with 9 bases between them. The CDR3 loop spans 13 amino acids. The CDR3 reads CASSLNSLYEQYF. The CDR3 bases are TGTGCCAGCAGTTTGAACAGTCTCTACGAGCAGTACTTC.

J is TRBJ2-4 and V is TRBV6-5; TRBD1 aligns across 7 bases. Trimming cost V 5 bases and J 4 bases; bases outside gene matches: 5. Germline V lookup: CDR1 MNHEY, CDR2 SVGAGI. This CDR3 is 14 amino acids long. This CDR3 is CASSSRDSKNIQYF. The DNA for the CDR3 is TGTGCCAGCAGTAGTCGGGACAGTAAAAACATTCAGTACTTC.

The chain links TRBV7-2 to TRBJ2-3; possible D gene TRBD1, 6 bases. The V end lost 4 bases, the J end lost 4 bases, and 9 bases lay between the germline ends. The length of the CDR3 is 13 residues. Germline V gene data show CDR1 as SGHTA and CDR2 as FQGNSA. Here the CDR3 DNA reads TGTGCCAGCAGCTCAGGGGCGGCAGATACGCAGTATTTT. This sequence encodes CASSSGAADTQYF.

The CDR3 protein is CASSASSPLHF. CDR3 sequence (DNA): TGTGCCAGCAGTGCGAGTTCACCCCTCCACTTT. V and J are TRBV2 and TRBJ1-6, with D unresolved. There are 11 residues in the CDR3. Germline CDR1 SNHLY, CDR2 FYNNEI. V was clipped by 4 bases and J by 9 bases, with 4 bases between them. Supplemented by reference TRBV2 and TRBJ1-6, the full variable domain reads EPEVTQTPSHQVTQMGQEVILRCVPISNHLYFYWYRQILGQKVEFLVSFYNNEISEKSEIFDDQFSVERPDGSNFTLKIRSTKLEDSAMYFCASSASSPLHFGNGTRLTVT.

This chain connects TRBV4-1 to TRBJ1-3, with D hard to call. The germline V and J ends were trimmed by 0 bases and 0 bases, with 9 bases remaining between them. The CDR3 totals 16 residues. Germline lookup yields CDR1 MGHRA and CDR2 YSYEKL. In DNA, the CDR3 is TGCGCCAGCAGCCAAGATCTTGGTTTCTCTGGAAACACCATATATTTT. Amino acid sequence: CASSQDLGFSGNTIYF.

The chain employs TRBV4-1 and TRBJ1-1; TRBD1 might be the D (6 bases). The V gene lost 5 bases and the J gene lost 1 base, with 14 bases spanning the gap. The germline CDR1 and CDR2 sequences are MGHRA and YSYEKL. The CDR3 loop spans 15 amino acids. CDR3 protein: CASSYALGGNTEAFF. The CDR3 DNA reads TGCGCCAGCAGCTACGCCCTAGGGGGGAACACTGAAGCTTTCTTT.

The CDR3 protein is CASSPRRGEKLFF. The CDR3, as DNA: TGTGCCAGCTCACCGCGTCGCGGGGAAAAACTGTTTTTT. The chain carries TRBV18 and TRBJ1-4; D not resolved. The CDR3 is made up of 13 amino acids. Deletions cut 3 bases from V and 8 bases from J, with 10 bases between. Germline V gene data show CDR1 as KGHSH and CDR2 as LQKENI.

On this clone itself: Within the sample, other DNA sequences also encode this same CDR3. The chain couples TRBV2 to TRBJ1-1, with D uncertain. Germline V gene lookup returns CDR1 SNHLY and CDR2 FYNNEI. The CDR3 totals 14 residues. Trimming took 5 bases from V and 1 from J, leaving 11 bases between them. The CDR3 DNA reads TGTGCCAGCAGTTTGGGTGGCCCGAACACTGAAGCTTTCTTT. It translates to CASSLGGPNTEAFF.

V gene TRBV30 combines with J gene TRBJ2-3, with 11 bases lining up with TRBD1. Germline V gene sequence: CDR1 GTSNPN, CDR2 SVGIG (reference sequence). The CDR3 is 15 amino acids. The V and J ends lost 1 base and 6 bases, in that order; junction bases with no gene match: 6. The CDR3 DNA reads TGTGCCTGGAGTGGGACAGGGGGCAACCGGGATACGCAGTATTTT. Translating it yields CAWSGTGGNRDTQYF.

CDR3 loop: CSWGTDTQYF. The DNA of the CDR3 is TGCAGCTGGGGCACAGATACGCAGTATTTT. The V and J genes are TRBV20-1 and TRBJ2-3; D is unresolved. This CDR3 spans 10 amino acids. Germline assignment: CDR1 DFQATT and CDR2 SNEGSKA (reference sequence).

Regarding this clone: Other DNA sequences within the sample encode an identical CDR3. CDR3 amino acids: CASSLRAGGQETQYF. The CDR3 nucleotides are TGTGCCAGCAGCTTGCGGGCCGGAGGCCAAGAGACCCAGTACTTC. This rearrangement joins TRBV5-4 to TRBJ2-5; D possibly corresponds to TRBD2 (5 bases). The ends were cut back, 1 base at V and 1 base at J, with 11 bases in the middle. Looked up from germline, CDR1 is SGHNT and CDR2 is YYREEE (reference sequence). The CDR3 runs to 15 residues.

The chain uses TRBV5-6 and TRBJ2-4, with TRBD2 matching over 8 bases. The CDR3 consists of 13 residues. Trimming removed 5 bases from V and 13 bases from J; junction bases left unmatched: 11. In germline, CDR1 is SGHDT, CDR2 YYEEEE. The CDR3: CASRGLAGEPQYF. The CDR3 DNA sequence: TGTGCCAGCAGAGGGCTAGCGGGTGAACCACAGTACTTC.

The CDR3 DNA is TGCGCCAGCAGCTTAACGGGGGCCGACTACAATGAGCAGTTCTTC. Translating gives CASSLTGADYNEQFF. The rearrangement uses TRBV5-1 and TRBJ2-1, with D perhaps TRBD1 or TRBD2 (6 bases each). From germline, CDR1 is SGHRS and CDR2 YFSETQ. The V gene lost 2 bases and the J gene lost 3 bases, with 12 bases spanning the gap. CDR3 length: 15 residues.

The CDR3 coding sequence is TGTGCCAGCTCACTAGGGACGGGCTCCTACGAGCAGTACTTC. Amino acid sequence: CASSLGTGSYEQYF. The gene calls are TRBV18 and TRBJ2-7, with D perhaps assigned TRBD1 or TRBD2 (5 bases each). Trimming took 4 bases from V and 0 from J, leaving 10 bases between them. The CDR3 spans 14 residues. Per germline, CDR1 KGHSH and CDR2 LQKENI.

V usage is TRBV12-5 and J usage is TRBJ1-2; D remains unclear. The CDR3 has 13 amino acids. The germline V gene encodes CDR1 LGHNT and CDR2 FRNRAP. Deletions cut 7 bases from V and 2 bases from J, with 11 bases between. CDR3 DNA: TGTGCTAGTGCTATCGACACCAACTATGGCTACACCTTC. Residues: CASAIDTNYGYTF.

The genes are TRBV11-2 and TRBJ1-4; 7 bases match TRBD1. CDR3 length equals 13 residues. Germline V gives CDR1 SGHAT, CDR2 FQNNGV. The V and J ends lost 4 bases and 12 bases, in that order; junction bases with no gene match: 8. CDR3 sequence (DNA): TGTGCCAGCAGCTCCCAGACAGGGAAAGAACTGTTTTTT. Its translation: CASSSQTGKELFF. The full variable domain, completed using reference TRBV11-2 and TRBJ1-4, is EAGVAQSPRYKIIEKRQSVAFWCNPISGHATLYWYQQILGQGPKLLIQFQNNGVVDDSQLPKDRFSAERLKGVDSTLKIQPAKLEDSAVYLCASSSQTGKELFFGSGTQLSVL.